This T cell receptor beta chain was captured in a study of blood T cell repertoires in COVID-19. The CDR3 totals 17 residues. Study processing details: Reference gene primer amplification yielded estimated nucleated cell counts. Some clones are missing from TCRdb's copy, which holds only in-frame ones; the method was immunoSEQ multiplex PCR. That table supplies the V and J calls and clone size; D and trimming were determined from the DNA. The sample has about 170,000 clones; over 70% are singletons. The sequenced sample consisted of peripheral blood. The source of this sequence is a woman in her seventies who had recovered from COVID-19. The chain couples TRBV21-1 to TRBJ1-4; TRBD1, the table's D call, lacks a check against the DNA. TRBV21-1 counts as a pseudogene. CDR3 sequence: CASSKDPGQGAGEKLFF. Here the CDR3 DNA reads TGTGCCAGCAGCAAAGATCCGGGACAGGGGGCGGGTGAAAAACTGTTTTTT.